The sequence of this T cell receptor beta chain was determined in a study of OX40 agonist ivuxolimab in advanced cancers. TCRdb's copy holds only in-frame clones and misses some; the assay was immunoSEQ multiplex PCR. The table records 35,000 to 55,000 clones, 65% to 85% of them present only once. This CDR3 region has 15 residues. The sequence was obtained from an adult with an advanced solid tumor such as melanoma, head and neck, liver or kidney cancer. Sequencing was performed on CD4+ or CD8+ T cells sorted from blood, taken in a trial of the OX40 agonist ivuxolimab. V gene TRBV21-1 combines with J gene TRBJ1-1; the table's D gene call, TRBD1, was not cross checked with the DNA. TRBV21-1 is classified as a pseudogene. The CDR3 sequence is CASSKSTGADTEAFF. DNA for the CDR3: TGTGCCAGCAGCAAAAGCACAGGGGCGGACACTGAAGCTTTCTTT.